This T cell receptor (beta chain) comes out of a study of blood T cell repertoires in COVID-19. The wider study: Specimens from acute and convalescent COVID-19 originated in the United States, Italy and Spain. The analysed material was cDNA or gDNA that came from T cells, B-cell-depleted T cells, or PBMCs.

CDR1 and CDR2 from the germline V gene are WSHSY and SAAADI. The CDR3 sequence is 14 residues long. V lost 10 bases, J lost 8 bases, and 8 bases stayed unmatched. Per the study methods: Estimated nucleated cell counts came from reference gene primer amplification. Only in-frame clones appear in the TCRdb table, and some are missing; sequencing was by immunoSEQ multiplex PCR. The V and J calls and clone size are taken from that table; D and trimming were inferred from the DNA. The sample lists about 50,000 clones, 80% to 90% occurring once. The rearrangement joins TRBV10-2 to TRBJ2-1; TRBD2 aligns across 13 bases. Sequenced material: peripheral blood. The clonotype originates from a human donor in a cohort sampled during active COVID-19. The CDR3 protein is CATKTSGGAYEQFF. The CDR3 DNA sequence: TGCGCCACCAAAACTAGCGGGGGGGCCTATGAGCAGTTCTTC.